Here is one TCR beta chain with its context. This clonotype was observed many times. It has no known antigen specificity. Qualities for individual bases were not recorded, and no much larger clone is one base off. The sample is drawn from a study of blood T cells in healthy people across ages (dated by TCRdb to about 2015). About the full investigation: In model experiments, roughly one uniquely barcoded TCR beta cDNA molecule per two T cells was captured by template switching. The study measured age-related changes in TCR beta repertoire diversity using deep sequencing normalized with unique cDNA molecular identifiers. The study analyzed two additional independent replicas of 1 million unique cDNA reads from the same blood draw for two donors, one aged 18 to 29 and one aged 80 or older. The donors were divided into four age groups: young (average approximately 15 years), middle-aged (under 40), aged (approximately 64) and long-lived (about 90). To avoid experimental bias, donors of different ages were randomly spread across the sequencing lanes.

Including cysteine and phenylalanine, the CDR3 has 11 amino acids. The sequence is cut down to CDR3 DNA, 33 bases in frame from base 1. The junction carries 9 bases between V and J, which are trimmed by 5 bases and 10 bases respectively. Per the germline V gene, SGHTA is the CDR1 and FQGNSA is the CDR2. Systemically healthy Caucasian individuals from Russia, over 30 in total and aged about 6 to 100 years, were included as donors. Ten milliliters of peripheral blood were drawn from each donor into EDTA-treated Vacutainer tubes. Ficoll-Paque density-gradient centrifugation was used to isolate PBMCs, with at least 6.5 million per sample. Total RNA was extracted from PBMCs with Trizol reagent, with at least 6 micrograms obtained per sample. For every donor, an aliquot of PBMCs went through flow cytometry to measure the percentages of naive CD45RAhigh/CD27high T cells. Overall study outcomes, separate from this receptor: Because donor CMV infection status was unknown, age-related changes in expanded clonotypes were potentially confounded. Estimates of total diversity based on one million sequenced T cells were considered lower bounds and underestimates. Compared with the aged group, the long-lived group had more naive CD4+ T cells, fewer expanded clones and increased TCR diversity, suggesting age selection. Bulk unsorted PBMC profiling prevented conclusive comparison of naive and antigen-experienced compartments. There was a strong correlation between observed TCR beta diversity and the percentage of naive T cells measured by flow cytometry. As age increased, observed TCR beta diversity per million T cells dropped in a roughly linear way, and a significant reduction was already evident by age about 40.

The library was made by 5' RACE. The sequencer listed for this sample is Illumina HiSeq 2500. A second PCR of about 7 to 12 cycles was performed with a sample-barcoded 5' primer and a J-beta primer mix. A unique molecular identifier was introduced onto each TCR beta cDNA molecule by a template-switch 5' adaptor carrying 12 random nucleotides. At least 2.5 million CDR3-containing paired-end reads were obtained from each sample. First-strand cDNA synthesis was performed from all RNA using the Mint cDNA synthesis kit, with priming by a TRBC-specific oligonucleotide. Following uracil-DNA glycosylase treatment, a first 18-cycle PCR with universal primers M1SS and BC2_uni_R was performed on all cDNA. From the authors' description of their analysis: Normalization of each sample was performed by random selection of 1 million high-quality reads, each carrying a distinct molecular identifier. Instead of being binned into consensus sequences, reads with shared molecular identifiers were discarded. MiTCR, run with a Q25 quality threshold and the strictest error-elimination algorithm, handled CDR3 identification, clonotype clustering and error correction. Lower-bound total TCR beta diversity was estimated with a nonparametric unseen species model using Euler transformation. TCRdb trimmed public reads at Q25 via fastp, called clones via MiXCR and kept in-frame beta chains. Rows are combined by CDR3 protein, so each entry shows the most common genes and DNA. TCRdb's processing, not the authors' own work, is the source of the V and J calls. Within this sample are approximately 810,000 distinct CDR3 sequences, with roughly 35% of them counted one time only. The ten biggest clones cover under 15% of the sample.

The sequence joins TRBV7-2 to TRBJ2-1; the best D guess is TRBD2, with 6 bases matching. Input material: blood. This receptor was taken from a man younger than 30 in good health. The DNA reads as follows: TGTGCCAGCAGCCCAGGACTAGAGCAGTTCTTC. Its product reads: CASSPGLEQFF.